This T cell receptor (beta chain) appears in the sequencing data of a study of blood T cell repertoires in COVID-19. Overall study context: Researchers got acute and convalescent COVID-19 samples from the United States, Italy and Spain. In each case, the material was cDNA or gDNA derived from T cells, B-cell-depleted T cells, or PBMCs.

This CDR3 is built from 13 residues. V lost 0 bases and J lost 5, with 7 bases in between. As originally analysed: Amplification of reference gene primers provided the estimated nucleated cell counts. Sequencing was performed with immunoSEQ multiplex PCR; in TCRdb, only in-frame clones are kept and a portion is missing. The D gene and trimming were derived from the DNA, and the V and J assignments and clone size from that table. The sample carries roughly 67,000 clones, 83% recorded once. Material: peripheral blood. This chain links TRBV12-3 or TRBV12-4 with TRBJ1-2; D is uncertain. The sequence derives from a woman aged 55-70 years with acute or convalescent COVID-19. CDR3 sequence (DNA): TGTGCCAGCAGTTTAGCCCCTAGGTATGGCTACACCTTC. Amino acid sequence: CASSLAPRYGYTF.